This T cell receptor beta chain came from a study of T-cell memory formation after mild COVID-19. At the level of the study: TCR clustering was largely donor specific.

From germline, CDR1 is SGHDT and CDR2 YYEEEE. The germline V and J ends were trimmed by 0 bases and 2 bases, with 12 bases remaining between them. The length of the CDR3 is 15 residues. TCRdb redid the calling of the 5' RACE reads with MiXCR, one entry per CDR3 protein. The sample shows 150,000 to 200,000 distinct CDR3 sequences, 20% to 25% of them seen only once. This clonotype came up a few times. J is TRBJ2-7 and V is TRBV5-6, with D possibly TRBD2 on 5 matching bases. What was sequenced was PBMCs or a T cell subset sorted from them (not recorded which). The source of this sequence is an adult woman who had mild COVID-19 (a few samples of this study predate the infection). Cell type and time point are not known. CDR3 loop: CASSLGERQTYEQYF. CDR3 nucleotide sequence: TGTGCCAGCAGCTTGGGGGAGCGACAAACCTACGAGCAGTACTTC.